A single sample is the source of the 8 T cell receptor beta chains below, sequenced in a study of molecular identifiers for immune sequencing clone quantification. Each CDR3 protein gets one entry after TCRdb re-called the PCR reads with MiXCR. This sample has tens of thousands of distinct CDR3 sequences, with around 20% found just once. Sequenced material: naive CD8+ T cells from blood, with Jurkat cell RNA spiked in. The sample's subset: FACS-sorted CD8+CD4-CCR7+CD45RA+ naive T cells. Receptor source: a human donor in good health. Some libraries in this study had Jurkat cell RNA spiked in.

This clonotype came up once. The chain employs TRBV7-9 and TRBJ1-1; TRBD1 agrees at 7 bases. The J segment lost 5 bases and the V segment lost 2 bases, leaving 5 bases of the junction unmatched. Germline CDR1 SEHNR, CDR2 FQNEAQ (reference sequence). The CDR3 covers 14 residues. CDR3 coding DNA: TGTGCCAGCAGCTTAACAGGGGATAATACTGAAGCTTTCTTT. Protein: CASSLTGDNTEAFF. The whole variable domain, filled in from reference TRBV7-9 and TRBJ1-1, reads DTGVSQNPRHKITKRGQNVTFRCDPISEHNRLYWYRQTLGQGPEFLTYFQNEAQLEKSRLLSDRFSAERPKGSFSTLEIQRTEQGDSAMYLCASSLTGDNTEAFFGQGTRLTVV.

This clonotype was found many times. The chain recombines TRBV10-3 with TRBJ2-1, with 7 nucleotides matching TRBD2. J gave up 6 bases and V 6 bases, and 8 bases lay outside the gene matches. This CDR3 contains 14 residues. From germline, CDR1 is ENHRY and CDR2 SYGVKD. In nucleotides, the CDR3 is TGTGCCATCAGGGATGCGGGAGCAGGCAATGAGCAGTTCTTC. It is translated as CAIRDAGAGNEQFF.

There are many counts of this clonotype. This chain uses TRBV3-2 with TRBJ1-5. TRBV3-2 is a recognized pseudogene. This CDR3 is 15 amino acids long. This CDR3 reads CASSPSPTLQQPQHF. CDR3 coding DNA: TGTGCCAGCAGCCCATCTCCAACCCTACAGCAGCCCCAGCATTTT.

This rearrangement joins TRBV5-1 to TRBJ2-7; 10 bases align to TRBD1. With V trimmed by 3 bases and J by 5 bases, 5 bases remained unmatched. The CDR3 spans 14 residues. Germline CDR1 is SGHRS and CDR2 is YFSETQ. This CDR3 is CASSSTGGADEQYF. The CDR3 DNA follows: TGCGCCAGCAGCTCGACAGGGGGCGCGGACGAGCAGTACTTC.

This clonotype was seen many times. V and J are TRBV27 and TRBJ2-7; a possible D gene is TRBD1 (6 bases). This CDR3 spans 16 amino acids. Trimming took off 2 bases at V and 4 bases at J, with 18 bases between the two ends. CDR1 and CDR2 (germline): MNHEY, SMNVEV (reference sequence). In DNA form, the CDR3 reads TGTGCCAGCAGTTTAGCCTATCAGGGGTCGAGGTACGAGCAGTACTTC. Translated: CASSLAYQGSRYEQYF.

Judged by abundance, this clonotype is medium-sized. The CDR3 DNA sequence: TGCAGCGTCGACGAGTCGGACGGAAGACTAGATACGCAGTATTTT. It specifies CSVDESDGRLDTQYF. The rearrangement links TRBV29-1 to TRBJ2-3; D ambiguous. This CDR3 contains 15 residues. V was pared by 6 bases and J by 5 bases, with 21 bases between. The germline CDR1 and CDR2 sequences are SQVTM and ANQGSEA.

This clonotype was detected many times. The chain carries TRBV14 and TRBJ2-1; TRBD1 is a possible D gene (5 bases). The ends were cut back, 4 bases at V and 5 bases at J, with 9 bases in the middle. The CDR3 extends over 13 amino acids. CDR1 is SGHDN and CDR2 is FVKESK in the germline V gene. CDR3 coding DNA: TGTGCCAGCAGCCCCGGACATAACAATGAGCAGTTCTTC. Protein sequence: CASSPGHNNEQFF.

The V call is TRBV20-1, the J call TRBJ2-7; TRBD2 agrees at 7 bases. J gave up 3 bases and V 3 bases, and 17 bases lay outside the gene matches. This CDR3 comprises 17 residues. Germline values: CDR1 DFQATT, CDR2 SNEGSKA (reference sequence). Here the CDR3 reads CSASGGEGRPILYEQYF. The CDR3 DNA reads TGCAGTGCTAGCGGCGGGGAGGGGAGACCGATCCTCTACGAGCAGTACTTC.